These 3 T cell receptor beta chains share one sample of origin, sequenced in a study of blood T cell repertoires in COVID-19. Sequencing was performed with immunoSEQ multiplex PCR; in TCRdb, only in-frame clones are kept and a portion is missing. The table shows over 200,000 clones, with 80% to 90% occurring only once. Sample: PBMCs or T cells enriched from blood (not recorded which). The receptors originated from a man between 25 and 39 years old who had recovered from COVID-19.

This sequence joins TRBV21-1 and TRBJ1-2. TRBV21-1 constitutes a pseudogene. The CDR3 is 20 residues long. The CDR3 nucleotides are TGTGCCAGCAGCAAGTATCATGGGACTCCTCGGCGATGGGTTAACTATGGCTACACCTTC. It specifies CASSKYHGTPRRWVNYGYTF.

The chain uses TRBV7-6 and TRBJ1-6; 8 bases are a match to TRBD1. CDR1 is SGHVS and CDR2 is FNYEAQ in the germline V gene. Trimming took 5 bases from V and 13 from J; bases not matched to a gene: 7. CDR3 length equals 13 residues. As DNA, the CDR3 is TGTGCCAGCAGCCTACAACAGGGGGATCCCCTCCACTTT. It specifies CASSLQQGDPLHF.

The rearrangement links TRBV21-1 to TRBJ1-3; the table's D call TRBD1 went unverified against the DNA. TRBV21-1 is designated a pseudogene. The CDR3 is made up of 18 amino acids. The CDR3 nucleotides read TGTGCCAGCAGCAACCGACCGGGACAGGGGGCAACTGGAAACACCATATATTTT. It yields the protein CASSNRPGQGATGNTIYF.